This T cell receptor beta chain was identified in a study of T cells after yellow fever vaccination. Study findings and constraints: FACS-sorted repertoires could contain abundant clonotypes contaminating from the bulk population.

As regards this clonotype: What it binds is not known.

V was pared by 6 bases and J by 4 bases, with 3 bases of the junction left unmatched. The CDR3 has 13 residues. Researchers made TCR cDNA using 5'RACE template switching, and this step added a universal primer site and UMIs. Each CDR3 protein gets one entry after TCRdb re-called the 5' RACE reads with MiXCR. The sample lists about 320,000 distinct CDR3 sequences, approximately 12% occurring once. The receptor was derived from a young man who received the YFV17D yellow fever vaccine. This chain joins TRBV12-3 or TRBV12-4 and TRBJ2-5; 9 bases line up with TRBD1. Sequencing was performed on CD4+ T cells sorted from PBMCs, taken 15 days after the yellow fever booster vaccination. In DNA, the CDR3 is TGTGCCAGCAGGGGGACAGGGTTAGAGACCCAGTACTTC. Protein sequence: CASRGTGLETQYF.